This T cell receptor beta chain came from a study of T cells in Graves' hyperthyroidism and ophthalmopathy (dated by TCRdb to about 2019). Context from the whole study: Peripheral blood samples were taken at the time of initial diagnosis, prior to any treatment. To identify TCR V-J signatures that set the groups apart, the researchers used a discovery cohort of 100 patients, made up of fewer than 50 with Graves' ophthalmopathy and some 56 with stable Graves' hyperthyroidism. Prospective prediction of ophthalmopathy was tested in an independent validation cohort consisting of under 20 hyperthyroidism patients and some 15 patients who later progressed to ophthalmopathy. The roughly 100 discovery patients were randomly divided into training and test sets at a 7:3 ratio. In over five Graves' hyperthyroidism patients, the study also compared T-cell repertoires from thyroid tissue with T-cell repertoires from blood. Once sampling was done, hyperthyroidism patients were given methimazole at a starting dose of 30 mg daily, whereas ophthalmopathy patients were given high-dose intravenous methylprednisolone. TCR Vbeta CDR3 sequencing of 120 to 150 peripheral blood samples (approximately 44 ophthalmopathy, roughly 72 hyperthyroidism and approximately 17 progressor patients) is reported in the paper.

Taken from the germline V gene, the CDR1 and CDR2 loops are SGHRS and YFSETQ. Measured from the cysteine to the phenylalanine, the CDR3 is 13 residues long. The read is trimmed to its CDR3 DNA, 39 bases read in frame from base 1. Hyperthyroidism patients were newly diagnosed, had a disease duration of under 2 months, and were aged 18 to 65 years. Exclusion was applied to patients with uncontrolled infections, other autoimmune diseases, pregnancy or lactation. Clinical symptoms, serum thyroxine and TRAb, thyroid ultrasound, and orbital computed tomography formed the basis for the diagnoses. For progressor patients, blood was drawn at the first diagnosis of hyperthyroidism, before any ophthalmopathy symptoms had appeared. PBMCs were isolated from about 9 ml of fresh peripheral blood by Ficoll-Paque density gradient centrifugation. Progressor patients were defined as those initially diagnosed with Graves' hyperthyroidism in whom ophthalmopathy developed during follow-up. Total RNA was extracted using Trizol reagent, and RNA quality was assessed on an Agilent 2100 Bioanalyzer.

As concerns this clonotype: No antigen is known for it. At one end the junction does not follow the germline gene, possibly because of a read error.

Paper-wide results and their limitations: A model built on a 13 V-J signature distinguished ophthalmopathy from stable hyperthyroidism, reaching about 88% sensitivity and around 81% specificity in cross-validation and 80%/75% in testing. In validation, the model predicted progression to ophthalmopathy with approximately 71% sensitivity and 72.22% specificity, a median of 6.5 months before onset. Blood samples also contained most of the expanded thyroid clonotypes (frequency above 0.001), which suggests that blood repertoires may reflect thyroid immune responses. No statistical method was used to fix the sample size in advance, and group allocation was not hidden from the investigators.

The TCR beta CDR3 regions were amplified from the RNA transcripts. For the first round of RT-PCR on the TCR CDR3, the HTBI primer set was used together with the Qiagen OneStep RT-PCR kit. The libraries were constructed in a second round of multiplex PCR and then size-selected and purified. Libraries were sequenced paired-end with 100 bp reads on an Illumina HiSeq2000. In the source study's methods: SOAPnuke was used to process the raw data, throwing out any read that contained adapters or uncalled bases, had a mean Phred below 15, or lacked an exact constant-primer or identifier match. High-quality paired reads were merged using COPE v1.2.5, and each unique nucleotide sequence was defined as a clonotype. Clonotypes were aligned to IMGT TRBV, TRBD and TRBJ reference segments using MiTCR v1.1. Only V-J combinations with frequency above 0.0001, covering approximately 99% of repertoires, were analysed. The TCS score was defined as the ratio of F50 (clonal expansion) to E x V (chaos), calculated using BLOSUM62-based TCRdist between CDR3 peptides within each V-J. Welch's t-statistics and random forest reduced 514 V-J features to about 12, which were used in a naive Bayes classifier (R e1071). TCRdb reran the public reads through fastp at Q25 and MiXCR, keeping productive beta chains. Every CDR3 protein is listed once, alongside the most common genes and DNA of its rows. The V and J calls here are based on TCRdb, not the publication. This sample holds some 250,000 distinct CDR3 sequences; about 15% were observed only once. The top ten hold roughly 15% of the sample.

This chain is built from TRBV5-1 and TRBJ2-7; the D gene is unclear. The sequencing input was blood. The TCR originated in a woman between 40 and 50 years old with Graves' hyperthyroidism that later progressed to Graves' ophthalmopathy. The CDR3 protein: CASGLRNSYEQYF. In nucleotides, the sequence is TGCGCCAGCGGCTTACGGAACTCCTACGAGCAGTACTTC.